This TCR beta chain emerged from a study of T-cell reconstitution after alpha-beta-depleted transplantation in children. This clonotype has a handful of counts. This CDR3 comprises 14 residues. V shed 3 bases and J shed 6 bases, with 14 bases lying between them. The TCRbeta library incorporated unique molecular identifiers. TCRdb independently ran MiXCR on the PCR reads; one entry per CDR3 protein. The data hold about 360,000 distinct CDR3 sequences, with 13% observed a single time. The chain joins TRBV12-3 or TRBV12-4 to TRBJ1-1, with D unclear. Sequences were derived from PBMCs, sampled from the stem cell graft. The TCR comes from a human donor who donated a stem cell graft to a child with Fanconi anemia. In DNA form, the CDR3 reads TGTGCCAGCAGTTTTGTCCAGGTCTTATCTGAAGCTTTCTTT. This sequence encodes CASSFVQVLSEAFF.